This TCR beta chain was documented in a study of CD8+ T cells in alopecia areata. Overall study: Treated patients received oral tofacitinib, 5 to 10 mg twice daily.

This clone came up a few times. Its antigen is currently unknown. The same CDR3 can be traced to other DNA sequences in this sample. Study-wide results and caveats: Elevated clonality characterized lesional scalp relative to normal scalp, particularly in alopecia totalis/universalis. Clarity of TCR sharing across patients fell short of that in mice, possibly HLA-related.

The germline CDR1 and CDR2 sequences are GTSNPN and SVGIG (reference sequence). The CDR3 covers 13 residues. Deletions cut 1 base from V and 5 bases from J, with 11 bases between. RNA was extracted and reverse transcribed into cDNA as the sequencing template. Some clones are missing from TCRdb's copy, which holds only in-frame ones; the method was immunoSEQ multiplex PCR. Among more than 95,000 clones, roughly 41% were seen once, and the ten largest hold about 1.5%. Both peripheral blood and punch biopsies of lesional scalp skin were obtained from patients who had alopecia areata. The rearrangement joins TRBV30 to TRBJ1-1; D remains unclear. Sequenced material: CD4+ T cells sorted from blood. The clonotype was recovered from a human donor with alopecia areata. The CDR3 nucleotides are TGTGCCTGGAGTGGAAGACTGGGGACTGAAGCTTTCTTT. Its protein product is CAWSGRLGTEAFF.